These T cell receptor beta chains were read from a single sample in a study of identifying expanded T cells in peripheral blood. The assay was immunoSEQ multiplex PCR, and TCRdb's table has in-frame clones only and misses some. This repertoire shows about 100,000 clones, about 89% found once; its top ten account for over 15%. The material sequenced was blood. Receptors originate from a person between 18 and 70 years old in good health. Each CDR3 is given with its conserved first and last residue. A D gene is named only where the DNA matches it firmly. Not all rows give a size; the values are once, few, many and, for expanded clones, a class.

TRBJ2-3,-,TRBD1,TRBV27,TGTGCCAGCAGTTTAAGGCTAGGGGGCGATACGCAGTATTTT,CASSLRLGGDTQYF
TRBJ1-1,-,-,TRBV7-9,TGTGCCAGCAGCTTAGGTGTAGTCCCGAACACTGAAGCTTTCTTT,CASSLGVVPNTEAFF
TRBJ2-3,-,-,TRBV30,TGTGCCTGGGGGGGATTCTGGAGCACAGATACGCAGTATTTT,CAWGGFWSTDTQYF
TRBJ1-3,few,-,TRBV5-6,TGTGCCAGCAGCTTGGGCGGGTTCTCTGGAAACACCATATATTTT,CASSLGGFSGNTIYF
TRBJ2-7,-,-,TRBV5-4,TGTGCCAGCAGCTTGTGGGACTCGGTGGACGAGCAGTACTTC,CASSLWDSVDEQYF
TRBJ2-7,-,-,TRBV4-3,TGCGCCAGCAGCCAAGAACTGATCTCCTACGAGCAGTACTTC,CASSQELISYEQYF
TRBJ2-7,few,-,TRBV5-5,TGTGCCAGCAGCTTGGCTGATTCCGGCTACGAGCAGTACTTC,CASSLADSGYEQYF
TRBJ1-3,-,-,TRBV6-5,TGTGCCAGCAGTTACTCGGACACCATATATTTT,CASSYSDTIYF
TRBJ1-2,-,-,TRBV4-3,TGCGCCAGCAGCCAAGATTGGGACTCGGCGGGCATGGGGGGCTACACCTTC,CASSQDWDSAGMGGYTF
TRBJ1-6,few,TRBD1,TRBV6-6,TGTGCCAGCAGTCCGGAGGGACAGGGTAATTCACCCCTCCACTTT,CASSPEGQGNSPLHF
TRBJ2-7,many,-,TRBV4-3,TGCGCCAGCAGCCACCAAAGGGGAGACGAGCAGTACTTC,CASSHQRGDEQYF
TRBJ1-2,-,-,TRBV6-4,TGTGCCAGCAGTGAAGGGGCGAACTCGGGTGGCTACACCTTC,CASSEGANSGGYTF
TRBJ2-1,-,-,TRBV27,TGTGCCAGCGGACCTAGGACGGTCTCCTACAATGAGCAGTTCTTC,CASGPRTVSYNEQFF
TRBJ2-2,once,-,TRBV2,TGTGCCAGCAGCGACACGAACACCGGGGAGCTGTTTTTT,CASSDTNTGELFF
TRBJ1-3,-,-,TRBV29-1,TGCAGCGTTCCCGGGGGCGATGGAAACACCATATATTTT,CSVPGGDGNTIYF
TRBJ1-4,-,-,TRBV21-1,TGTGCCAGCAGATTCCCCCCCACGGATGAGGAAAGAAAACTGTTTTTT,CASRFPPTDEERKLFF
TRBJ1-6,many,-,TRBV30,TGTGCCTGGAACAGGGAACCGAATTCACCCCTCCACTTT,CAWNREPNSPLHF
TRBJ1-5,-,-,TRBV2,TGTGCCAGCAAAATAGGGACATTCAGTCAGCCCCAGCATTTT,CASKIGTFSQPQHF